This T cell receptor (beta chain) was captured in a study of cytomegalovirus exposure and HLA in healthy donors (dated by TCRdb to about 2017). Study-level background: An earlier analysis of 587 of the donors reported approximately 300 Gb of sequence data and about 120 million unique TCR beta sequences obtained from 150 million to 200 million T cells. Typing coverage varied by locus: 629-630 donors for A, B, C, DRB1 and DQB1; some 520 for DQA1; more than 600 for DPA1; 450 to 480 for DPB1. Across approximately 400 genotyped donors of the cohort, an average of about 240,000 unique TCR beta nucleotide sequences per donor were sequenced, and approximately 17% of those sequences were non-productive. Of the 300 to 400 genotyped donors, approximately 80% fell in the genetic ancestry cluster associated with self-reported Caucasian donors. Using immunosequencing, the study profiled T cell repertoires from 550 to 750 subjects and related those repertoires to cytomegalovirus serostatus. A later genetic analysis used genome-wide SNP genotypes for 398 of the 666 donors, treating that subset as a discovery cohort. To decide whether each TCR beta V gene segment behaved as functional or pseudogenic, an earlier analysis of fewer than 750 of the donors relied on high-throughput TCR beta sequencing. The study aimed to test whether cataloging public T cell receptors could reveal signatures of past pathogen exposure. Donor age, sex, ethnicity and CMV serostatus were collected together with the repertoire data. A later analysis re-examined previously published TCR beta repertoires from hundreds of donors and added high-resolution HLA genotyping to investigate patterns of TCR occurrence. Around 330 gigabases of sequencing data and approximately 91 million unique TCR sequences made up an early release that covered approximately 620 HLA-typed donors. Every discovery cohort repertoire had been produced on one sequencing platform. Because of strong linkage in the cohort, roughly five DR-DQ haplotypes were treated as single units for association and clustering. The study combined high-throughput TCR immunosequencing, statistical association of individual TCRs with disease status, and machine learning to predict cytomegalovirus infection status. The later analysis used no new phenotypic data to find candidate immune exposures, relying instead on TCR beta sequences and their occurrence across donors. HLA typing covered class I and class II loci at four-digit resolution. In addition to the first cohort of hundreds of subjects, a separate validation cohort of approximately 120 different subjects was used. Points the paper makes about the study in general: In a later analysis, some 18,000 TCR beta sequences were associated with specific HLA alleles at a false discovery rate of 0.05. In vitro tests confirmed that a few of the cytomegalovirus-associated TCR beta chains recognize cytomegalovirus antigens. According to a later analysis, most CMV-associated TCR beta chains appeared to be HLA-restricted, and the HLA associations seemed to be driven largely by CMV exposure. The earlier analysis of almost 600 of the donors excluded about 16 rarely observed V segments, including chromosome 9 orphons, because counts were too low. The 87-base-pair reads could not distinguish some IMGT-functional V segments, including TRBV6-2 and TRBV6-3, so those segments were excluded. When HLA alleles, especially DR and DQ, strongly co-occurred, TCR associations were difficult to assign to individual alleles. The classifier was reported to diagnose cytomegalovirus status with high specificity and sensitivity in both the original and validation cohorts. Linkage disequilibrium might explain the correlated functional status among segregating V segments, but an unknown experimental factor could not be excluded. Compared with equally common non-associated chains, HLA-associated TCR beta chains in a later analysis were more clonally expanded and had lower generation probabilities. The presence/absence analyses assumed that sequencing depth was roughly uniform across donors, and that assumption may not be true. The cohort was sequenced for TCR beta chains only, and without alpha or paired-chain data the features that could be detected were limited. According to the authors, the approach could potentially be generalized to other disease states and immunological phenotypes. The sequencing pipeline was judged likely to have produced a cluster of highly shared sequence variants as a technical artifact. While some public TCRs were present in many individuals, most TCR sequences turned up only very rarely across donors. V-gene and J-gene trimming of TCR beta chains was associated with a missense DCLRE1C variant in a later genetic analysis, and the association was replicated in an independent cohort. A later genetic analysis reported fewer N-insertions in productive TCRs among donors in an Asian-associated ancestry cluster than the roughly 720-donor mean. Because HLA typing was unavailable for some donors at each locus, only the typed subset was used in association tests. A further reported finding was that TCR beta sequences accurately predicted the HLA-A and HLA-B alleles for most subjects in the first cohort. Several of the top co-occurrence clusters appeared to be linked to parvovirus B19, influenza, CMV and Epstein-Barr virus, according to a later analysis. In an earlier analysis of more than 450 of the donors, most TCR beta V segments were observed in productive rearrangements about 87% or about 30% of the time, broadly matching IMGT annotations. A total of 150 or so TCR beta chains were listed by the study as associated with cytomegalovirus. In a later analysis, the rate of TCR association differed among HLA loci, with DRB1 alleles having the most associated TCRs and HLA-C alleles having the fewest. The only immune exposure information available for the cohort was CMV serostatus.

CDR1 and CDR2 are drawn from the germline V gene: SQVTM, ANQGSEA. The junction carries 6 bases between V and J, which are trimmed by 0 bases and 4 bases respectively. From the cysteine through the phenylalanine, the CDR3 covers 12 amino acids. CDR3 DNA only is kept here, 36 bases in frame from base 1. This clone was observed a single time. No antigen is known for it. Within one base of it there is no much larger clone, and no base qualities were kept. The cohort was made up of several hundred healthy bone marrow donors. Cohort members were all nominally healthy when sampled, although unrecorded immune exposures were likely present. The donor tested CMV seropositive and was one of the 289 seropositive cohort members. A peripheral blood sample was collected from each donor, and TCR beta sequencing was performed on peripheral blood mononuclear cells. Genomic DNA was extracted from the blood cell samples with the Qiagen DNeasy Blood Extraction Kit.

Library preparation employed the immunoSEQ multiplex PCR assay. For the multiplex PCR, a mixture combining 60 forward primers for TCR Vbeta segments and 13 reverse primers for TCR Jbeta segments was used. The CDR3 region of rearranged TCR beta genes was amplified from genomic DNA by a multiplex PCR assay. The amplified TCR beta libraries were sequenced on the Illumina HiSeq System as 87-base-pair reads. Concerning the study's data processing: In a later analysis, roughly 80 million unique TCR beta chains were counted across the 500 to 850 repertoires, and roughly 11 million of these chains were shared by at least two donors. To remove PCR and sequencing errors, raw reads were error-corrected and collapsed into unique sequences using a nearest-neighbor algorithm that merged closely related sequences. To assign V, D and J gene segments, CDR3 sequences were aligned to IMGT reference sequences. Each retained sequence needed at least a six-nucleotide match to both a V gene segment and a J gene segment. Rearrangements were called productive when the CDR3 lacked stop codons and stayed in frame with V and J; all others were non-productive. Following IMGT convention, CDR3 was defined as the stretch from the second conserved V-encoded cysteine to the conserved J-encoded phenylalanine. The earlier analysis of around 640 of the donors excluded sequences that lacked an unambiguous match to a single V gene segment. An earlier analysis of some 500 of the donors classified V segments as functional when productive rearrangements were above 56.7% and as segregating when the standard deviation between donors was above 5%. To diagnose cytomegalovirus status from the catalog of TCR beta chain sequences, a statistical classification framework was built. A later analysis assigned V and J genes by comparing TCR nucleotide sequences with IMGT/GENE-DB human TR gene sequences. A later analysis assigned CDR3 sequences and most-parsimonious VDJ recombination scenarios with the TCRdist pipeline. In a later analysis, every TCR beta chain was defined by the combination of its CDR3 amino acid sequence and its V-gene family, and reads without a unique V-gene family were dropped. As a way to deal with suspected cross-contamination and a sequencing artifact, a later analysis dropped roughly 600 nucleotide sequences that were highly shared and had low generation probability. In a later analysis, a clonal expansion index was calculated for each public chain from normalized within-repertoire ranks of inferred template counts. In a later analysis, generation probabilities were computed with a VDJ recombination model fitted to out-of-frame rearrangements, and the resulting probabilities were checked against IGoR. Hypergeometric tests were used in a later analysis to score TCR-TCR, TCR-HLA and TCR-CMV co-occurrence, with a repertoire-size bias correction applied to the TCR pairs. In a later analysis, false discovery rates were estimated by permuting HLA or CMV assignments 20 times. A later analysis grouped co-occurring TCRs with DBSCAN, adding TCRdist sequence similarity when clustering within HLA-allele-positive subsets. Repertoires with fewer than 30,000 or more than 120,000 public chains were left out of co-occurrence clustering, as were about five repertoires with anomalous nucleotide sharing. TCRdb retrieved this table from immuneACCESS and kept in-frame rearrangements only. Not all clones are present; in checked studies, unresolved V genes account for under half, and no reason is known for the remainder. V, J and clone size are those of that table, while D and trimming were read from the DNA. The sample table records some 120,000 clones; 77% of these occur just once. The top ten constitute approximately 6.3% of the sample.

The sample taken for sequencing was PBMCs. The chain is encoded by TRBV29-1 joined to TRBJ1-2; TRBD1 could be the D gene, as 5 bases match. The TCR comes from a man aged 18 to 29 in good health and CMV-seropositive. The nucleotide sequence reads TGCAGCGTTGAAGAGGGGGGCTATGGCTACACCTTC. This encodes CSVEEGGYGYTF.